This record covers a single T cell receptor beta chain. Its target is unknown. Profiled with immunoSEQ multiplex PCR; TCRdb holds only in-frame clones, not every one. Of 45,000 or so clones listed, around 84% were seen once; the top ten hold around 2.6%. The source of the sample is a study of OX40 agonist ivuxolimab in advanced cancers. Study background: Enrollees could have had prior anti-PD-1, anti-PD-L1 or anti-CTLA-4 therapy, which over 35% had received. General study findings and limits: Normalized T-cell clonal expansion was also low in a subset of nonresponders. Dose levels from 0.1 to 3.0 mg/kg saw CD4+ and CD8+ blood T cells expand clonally by week 6.

V lost 2 bases and J lost 3, with 8 bases in between. Germline V gene data show CDR1 as SGHRS and CDR2 as YFSETQ. The CDR3 consists of 13 residues. The TCR was taken from an adult with an advanced solid tumor such as melanoma, head and neck, liver or kidney cancer. The chain combines TRBV5-1 with TRBJ1-1; D is unclear. Sequencing used CD4+ or CD8+ T cells sorted from blood, obtained in a trial of the OX40 agonist ivuxolimab. The CDR3 spells CASSFGGYTEAFF. As DNA, the CDR3 is TGCGCCAGCAGCTTTGGCGGCTACACTGAAGCTTTCTTT.